Following are 23 T cell receptor beta chains from one sample sequenced in a study of OX40 agonist ivuxolimab in advanced cancers. Libraries were built with the immunoSEQ multiplex PCR assay. What TCRdb holds here is the immuneACCESS table cut down to in-frame rearrangements. Part of the clones is not present; checked against another copy, under half of the missing clones reflect an unresolved V gene, and the others are unexplained. The sample contains just over 90,000 clones, about 92% of them found a single time. The ten biggest clones cover approximately 3.6% of the sample. The material was CD4+ or CD8+ T cells sorted from blood, obtained in a trial of the OX40 agonist ivuxolimab. Every receptor here comes from an adult with an advanced solid tumor such as melanoma, head and neck, liver or kidney cancer.

Only one count was recorded for this clone. This chain links TRBV7-2 with TRBJ1-1; D is unclear. With 2 bases removed from V and 6 bases from J, the gap between germline ends came to 4 bases. The CDR3 runs 11 residues. Per germline, CDR1 SGHTA and CDR2 FQGNSA. DNA of the CDR3: TGTGCCAGCAGCTTAAGCCCTGAAGCTTTCTTT. Its protein product is CASSLSPEAFF.

The rearrangement uses TRBV6-5 and TRBJ1-1; D is undetermined. Trimming removed 5 bases from V and 4 bases from J, with 11 bases in between. The CDR3 runs to 13 residues. The germline CDR1 and CDR2 sequences are MNHEY and SVGAGI. The CDR3 here is CASSHQVGTEAFF. As DNA, the CDR3 is TGTGCCAGCAGTCACCAAGTGGGCACTGAAGCTTTCTTT.

V and J are TRBV7-6 and TRBJ2-5; TRBD2 matches 16 bases. Germline V gene lookup returns CDR1 SGHVS and CDR2 FNYEAQ. The CDR3 is 18 amino acids. V lost 4 bases, J lost 5 bases, and 10 bases stayed unmatched. CDR3 in DNA: TGTGCCAGCAGCTCCCCGGGACTAGCGGGGGGGCGGTTGGAGACCCAGTACTTC. Translating gives CASSSPGLAGGRLETQYF.

As DNA, the CDR3 is TGCGCCAGCAGCCAAGTGGCGGGCTGGACAGGGGACTTCTTC. This sequence encodes CASSQVAGWTGDFF. This chain uses TRBV4-1 with TRBJ2-1; 9 nucleotides agree with TRBD1. The CDR3 has 14 residues. Trimming at V came to 1 base and at J to 16 bases, leaving 11 bases not matched to a gene. Looked up from germline, CDR1 is MGHRA and CDR2 is YSYEKL.

The chain employs TRBV6-5 and TRBJ2-7; no reliable D call. Germline lookup yields CDR1 MNHEY and CDR2 SVGAGI. CDR3 length: 12 amino acids. The V end was cut by 2 bases, the J end by 2 bases, with 4 bases between. In nucleotides, the CDR3 is TGTGCCAGCAGTTACCGGCCCTACGAGCAGTACTTC. Translation gives CASSYRPYEQYF.

In nucleotides, the CDR3 is TGTGCCAGCAGTTTGGGACTAGCGGGGACGAATGAGCAGTTCTTC. Its protein product is CASSLGLAGTNEQFF. The chain combines TRBV27 with TRBJ2-1; TRBD2 aligns across 13 bases. V lost 3 bases to trimming and J lost 7 bases; unmatched junction nucleotides: 3. Germline V lookup: CDR1 MNHEY, CDR2 SMNVEV (reference sequence). This CDR3 contains 15 residues.

V is TRBV6-1 and J is TRBJ1-4; D ambiguous. CDR1 is MNHNS and CDR2 is SASEGT in the germline V gene. CDR3 size: 16 residues. V lost 4 bases and J lost 7, with 19 bases in between. The chain's CDR3 is CASSAPSWRLGEKLFF. Written as DNA, the CDR3 is TGTGCCAGCAGTGCCCCGTCGTGGAGGCTCGGTGAAAAACTGTTTTTT.

The chain combines TRBV7-3 with TRBJ2-7; 9 bases agree with TRBD2. Losses at the gene ends were 2 bases for V and 5 bases for J; bases not matched to a gene: 7. There are 15 residues in the CDR3. Germline values: CDR1 SGHTA, CDR2 FQGTGA. In DNA, the CDR3 is TGTGCCAGCAGCTTAGGCGGGAGGGCCAACGACGAGCAGTACTTC. Amino acid sequence: CASSLGGRANDEQYF.

The V gene is TRBV7-6, the J gene TRBJ2-1, with D possibly matching TRBD2 (5 bases). The CDR3 runs to 13 residues. Trimming pared 4 bases from V and 4 bases from J, leaving 8 bases between. Germline V gives CDR1 SGHVS, CDR2 FNYEAQ. The CDR3 bases are TGTGCCAGCAGCTCCGGACTGTACAATGAGCAGTTCTTC. The encoded protein is CASSSGLYNEQFF.

The rearrangement joins TRBV7-8 to TRBJ2-3, with D uncertain. There are 13 residues in the CDR3. V shed 6 bases and J shed 0 bases, with 7 bases lying between them. Germline-derived CDR1 and CDR2 are SGHVS and FQNEAQ. DNA for the CDR3: TGTGCCAGCAGAAGTACTAGCACAGATACGCAGTATTTT. This encodes CASRSTSTDTQYF.

This clone was observed once. The V gene is TRBV18, the J gene TRBJ2-1; D possibly corresponds to TRBD2 (5 bases). V lost 6 bases and J 8 bases, leaving 14 bases between the germline ends. The germline gives CDR1 KGHSH, CDR2 LQKENI. The CDR3 is 13 amino acids. CDR3: CASSSGRSDEQFF. The CDR3 DNA follows: TGTGCCAGCTCCTCGGGAAGGAGCGATGAGCAGTTCTTC.

The chain employs TRBV9 and TRBJ2-5; TRBD2 aligns across 7 bases. J lost 7 bases, V lost 0 bases, and 6 bases had no gene match. The germline V gene has CDR1 SGDLS and CDR2 YYNGEE. This CDR3 has 14 amino acids. The CDR3 region has the DNA TGTGCCAGCAGCGTAGCTGGGGGGGGTGGGACCCAGTACTTC. The encoded protein is CASSVAGGGGTQYF.

The CDR3 region is CASSSPLTSGWSQETQYF. The CDR3 bases are TGTGCCAGCAGTTCCCCCCTGACTAGCGGGTGGTCACAAGAGACCCAGTACTTC. This rearrangement joins TRBV27 to TRBJ2-5; 10 bases map to TRBD2. Losses at the gene ends were 4 bases for V and 2 bases for J; bases not matched to a gene: 13. Germline CDR1 is MNHEY and CDR2 is SMNVEV (reference sequence). The CDR3 runs 18 residues.

The chain uses TRBV5-4 and TRBJ1-6; D call uncertain. This CDR3 is built from 12 residues. With 4 bases removed from V and 3 bases from J, the gap between germline ends came to 2 bases. CDR1 SGHNT and CDR2 YYREEE come from the germline V gene (reference sequence). The CDR3 sequence is CASSDYNSPLHF. The CDR3 region has the DNA TGTGCCAGCAGCGACTATAATTCACCCCTCCACTTT.

The CDR3 DNA reads as TGTGCCTGGAGTGTAGCTGCGAGTGAGCAGTTCTTC. Its translation: CAWSVAASEQFF. The V and J genes are TRBV30 and TRBJ2-1; D ambiguous. This CDR3 spans 12 amino acids. The germline V and J ends were trimmed by 0 bases and 9 bases, with 9 bases remaining between them. Germline-derived CDR1 and CDR2 are GTSNPN and SVGIG (reference sequence).

DNA of the CDR3: TGTGCCAGTAGTATAACCATAACAGGATTAGCTTTCTTT. It encodes CASSITITGLAFF. The chain links TRBV19 to TRBJ1-1; D is perhaps TRBD1 (5 bases). Germline V lookup: CDR1 LNHDA, CDR2 SQIVND (reference sequence). CDR3 size: 13 residues. V lost 2 bases and J 10 bases, leaving 14 bases between the germline ends.

This sequence joins TRBV5-1 and TRBJ2-1, with 9 bases identical to TRBD1. Germline lookup yields CDR1 SGHRS and CDR2 YFSETQ. CDR3 length: 14 amino acids. Trimming cost V 4 bases and J 9 bases; bases outside gene matches: 8. The DNA for the CDR3 is TGCGCCAGCAGCGGCGGGACAGGGTACGGTGAGCAGTTCTTC. As protein: CASSGGTGYGEQFF.

The CDR3 bases are TGTGCCTGGAGGGGGACAGGGTACTACGAGCAGTACTTC. It yields the protein CAWRGTGYYEQYF. This chain uses TRBV30 with TRBJ2-7, with 9 bases aligning to TRBD1. Germline V lookup: CDR1 GTSNPN, CDR2 SVGIG (reference sequence). Trimming at V came to 3 bases and at J to 3 bases, leaving 3 bases not matched to a gene. The length of the CDR3 is 13 residues.

This chain joins TRBV7-6 and TRBJ2-7; possible D gene TRBD2, 6 bases. This CDR3 is built from 14 residues. CDR1 and CDR2 (germline): SGHVS, FNYEAQ. Deletions cut 3 bases from V and 6 bases from J, with 15 bases between. CDR3 residues: CASSLRGVGSEQYF. As DNA, the CDR3 is TGTGCCAGCAGCTTGCGGGGAGTGGGCTCCGAGCAGTACTTC.

This clone was seen only a few times. The rearrangement uses TRBV19 and TRBJ2-7, with D unclear. This CDR3 has 13 residues. Deletions cut 5 bases from V and 7 bases from J, with 15 bases between. From germline, CDR1 is LNHDA and CDR2 SQIVND (reference sequence). This CDR3 reads CASSPGWAGEQYF. CDR3 DNA: TGTGCCAGTAGTCCCGGTTGGGCCGGGGAGCAGTACTTC.

Points on this clone: Other nucleotide sequences from this sample produce the same CDR3. The V and J genes are TRBV4-3 and TRBJ2-4, with 7 nucleotides matching TRBD1. Germline V gives CDR1 LGHNA, CDR2 YSLEER. With V trimmed by 4 bases and J by 1 base, 4 bases remained unmatched. The length of the CDR3 is 15 residues. CDR3 sequence: CASSRTGDAKNIQYF. The CDR3 bases are TGCGCCAGCAGCCGTACAGGGGACGCCAAAAACATTCAGTACTTC.

The chain joins TRBV7-9 to TRBJ2-5, with 7 bases identical to TRBD1. This CDR3 contains 14 residues. Unmatched junction bases numbered 7, after V lost 5 bases and J lost 4 bases. Germline-derived CDR1 and CDR2 are SEHNR and FQNEAQ (reference sequence). The CDR3 sequence is CASSPGGDGETQYF. Written as DNA, the CDR3 is TGTGCCAGCAGCCCAGGGGGAGACGGAGAGACCCAGTACTTC.

The gene calls are TRBV4-3 and TRBJ2-1; 9 nucleotides align to TRBD1. Per germline, CDR1 LGHNA and CDR2 YSLEER. The CDR3 totals 16 residues. V gave up 4 bases and J gave up 4 bases; unmatched junction bases: 8. This CDR3 is CASSLRFGQGYNEQFF. The CDR3 DNA reads TGCGCCAGCAGCCTCAGATTCGGACAGGGGTACAATGAGCAGTTCTTC.